The 28 T cell receptor beta chains presented below share a single source sample, sequenced in a study of cytomegalovirus exposure and HLA in healthy donors (TCRdb year 2017). Library prep was done by the immunoSEQ multiplex PCR assay. A mixture of 60 forward primers for TCR Vbeta segments and 13 reverse primers for TCR Jbeta segments was used in the multiplex PCR. TCRdb's version of the immuneACCESS table is confined to in-frame rearrangements and falls short of the full clone set. An unresolved V gene accounts for under half of the shortfall where checked; the remainder is of unknown origin. The sample data list about 130,000 clones, and roughly 74% of these were observed just once. The ten largest clones add up to about 4.4% of the sample. Sample: PBMCs. These receptors were collected from a woman in her fifties or sixties in good health and CMV-seropositive.

The genes are TRBV29-1 and TRBJ2-5; 9 positions match TRBD2. The tail of the sequence fits TRBJ2-7 better, so the J call may be wrong. CDR3 length: 14 amino acids. CDR1 and CDR2 from the germline V gene are SQVTM and ANQGSEA. In nucleotides, the CDR3 is TGCAGCGTAAAAAGCGGGGGGAGCTCCTACGAGCAGTACTTC. This sequence encodes CSVKSGGSSYEQYF.

The CDR3 spells CASSYSAGGDYNEQFF. As DNA, the CDR3 is TGTGCCAGCAGTTACTCAGCGGGGGGGGACTACAATGAGCAGTTCTTC. The chain employs TRBV6-5 and TRBJ2-1; 10 bases match TRBD2. This CDR3 has 16 amino acids. Germline CDR1 and CDR2: MNHEY and SVGAGI. With V trimmed by 0 bases and J by 3 bases, 2 bases remained unmatched.

The chain recombines TRBV29-1 with TRBJ2-3, with D possibly being TRBD2 (6 bases). Germline V gene lookup returns CDR1 SQVTM and CDR2 ANQGSEA. The V end was cut by 1 base, the J end by 12 bases, with 14 bases between. There are 12 residues in the CDR3. The CDR3 protein is CSVEGAGSDQYF. The DNA for the CDR3 is TGCAGCGTTGAAGGGGCGGGGAGCGATCAGTATTTT.

The chain uses TRBV6-6 and TRBJ2-7; unclear D gene. This CDR3 has 13 amino acids. Looked up from germline, CDR1 is MNHNY and CDR2 is SVGAGI (reference sequence). V lost 6 bases and J 7 bases, leaving 16 bases between the germline ends. CDR3 region: CASRPTNYGEQYF. The CDR3 nucleotides are TGTGCCAGCAGGCCTACAAACTACGGGGAGCAGTACTTC.

This clone has just one count. This chain connects TRBV9 to TRBJ2-5, with 14 bases aligning to TRBD2. J gave up 1 base and V 2 bases, and 4 bases lay outside the gene matches. This CDR3 has 17 amino acids. Germline loops: CDR1 SGDLS, CDR2 YYNGEE. The CDR3 reads CASSVGTSGGAQETQYF. The CDR3 nucleotides are TGTGCCAGCAGCGTCGGGACTAGCGGGGGTGCCCAAGAGACCCAGTACTTC.

In the case of this clone: This sample includes further DNA sequences coding for the same CDR3. The rearrangement uses TRBV9 and TRBJ2-3, with a tentative D call TRBD2 (7 bases). Germline CDR1 reads SGDLS; CDR2 reads YYNGEE. There are 15 residues in the CDR3. The V and J ends lost 2 bases and 0 bases respectively, with 10 bases between them. CDR3 bases: TGTGCCAGCAGCGTGGGGGGGGCCAGCACAGATACGCAGTATTTT. Translating gives CASSVGGASTDTQYF.

The V gene is TRBV9, the J gene TRBJ1-5; D remains ambiguous. The CDR3 is 14 amino acids. Germline assignment: CDR1 SGDLS and CDR2 YYNGEE. Trimming shortened V by 0 bases and J by 8 bases, and 12 bases separated the two germline ends. The CDR3 loop reads CASSVGAGGKPQHF. The CDR3 coding sequence is TGTGCCAGCAGCGTAGGGGCGGGCGGGAAGCCCCAGCATTTT. Combining the CDR3 with reference TRBV9 and TRBJ1-5 gives the whole variable domain DSGVTQTPKHLITATGQRVTLRCSPRSGDLSVYWYQQSLDQGLQFLIQYYNGEERAKGNILERFSAQQFPDLHSELNLSSLELGDSALYFCASSVGAGGKPQHFGDGTRLSIL.

The CDR3 sequence: CASSPILGQGNEQYF. The CDR3 DNA sequence: TGCGCCAGCAGCCCAATATTGGGACAGGGGAACGAGCAGTACTTC. This chain connects TRBV5-1 to TRBJ2-7, with TRBD1 matching over 10 bases. Germline V lookup: CDR1 SGHRS, CDR2 YFSETQ. The CDR3 is made up of 15 amino acids. The trim removed 4 bases at V and 5 bases at J, leaving 9 bases unmatched.

J is TRBJ2-1 and V is TRBV9; tentative D call: TRBD2 (6 bases). Trimming left V 3 bases short and J 5 bases short, with 12 bases between. The V gene's germline CDR1 is SGDLS and CDR2 YYNGEE. The CDR3 has 14 amino acids. CDR3 DNA sequence: TGTGCCAGCAGCGGGGGGGACGGGAACAATGAGCAGTTCTTC. Translation: CASSGGDGNNEQFF.

This clone was seen only a few times. This chain connects TRBV15 to TRBJ1-5, with 9 bases fitting TRBD1. CDR1 is LNHNV, CDR2 YYDKDF, per germline (reference sequence). This CDR3 is 15 amino acids long. V dropped 2 bases and J dropped 6; count of bases not matched to a gene: 5. The CDR3 nucleotides are TGTGCCACCAGCAGAACCGGGACAGGGTCTCAGCCCCAGCATTTT. Amino acid sequence: CATSRTGTGSQPQHF. Variable domain in full (rest from reference TRBV15 and TRBJ1-5): DAMVIQNPRYQVTQFGKPVTLSCSQTLNHNVMYWYQQKSSQAPKLLFHYYDKDFNNEADTPDNFQSRRPNTSFCFLDIRSPGLGDTAMYLCATSRTGTGSQPQHFGDGTRLSIL.

This rearrangement joins TRBV15 to TRBJ1-5, with TRBD1 matching 9 bases. Germline loops: CDR1 LNHNV, CDR2 YYDKDF (reference sequence). This CDR3 comprises 17 residues. The junction had 16 bases not matched to a gene; V was cut back by 7 bases and J by 6 bases. The CDR3 sequence: CATNSGTGGGSGQPQHF. The CDR3 DNA sequence: TGTGCCACCAACTCTGGAACAGGGGGCGGGTCCGGTCAGCCCCAGCATTTT. Full variable domain (missing parts from reference TRBV15 and TRBJ1-5): DAMVIQNPRYQVTQFGKPVTLSCSQTLNHNVMYWYQQKSSQAPKLLFHYYDKDFNNEADTPDNFQSRRPNTSFCFLDIRSPGLGDTAMYLCATNSGTGGGSGQPQHFGDGTRLSIL.

The CDR3 nucleotides are TGTGCCAGCAGCCCATCTGGCGGGGGGACTTACAATGAGCAGTTCTTC. It translates to CASSPSGGGTYNEQFF. The chain joins TRBV7-9 to TRBJ2-1; 8 nucleotides agree with TRBD2. This CDR3 has 16 amino acids. The ends lost 5 bases at V and 4 bases at J; junction bases unmatched: 10. Per germline, CDR1 SEHNR and CDR2 FQNEAQ (reference sequence).

This rearrangement joins TRBV6-1 to TRBJ2-5, with no clear D. The J call may be in error: the DNA end matches TRBJ2-7 better. From germline, CDR1 is MNHNS and CDR2 SASEGT. This CDR3 has 15 amino acids. The DNA of the CDR3 is TGTGCCAGCAAACCAGGTCACTCGATTTCCTACGAGCAGTACTTC. It translates to CASKPGHSISYEQYF.

This chain uses TRBV6-5 with TRBJ1-5, with D unclear. CDR1 is MNHEY, CDR2 SVGAGI, per germline. The germline V and J ends were trimmed by 6 bases and 2 bases, with 11 bases remaining between them. The CDR3 has 14 amino acids. CDR3 sequence reads: CASSGIIGNQPQHF. CDR3 coding DNA: TGTGCCAGCAGCGGGATTATAGGCAATCAGCCCCAGCATTTT.

The V call is TRBV29-1, the J call TRBJ2-5, with TRBD1 identical over 7 bases. The ends lost 4 bases at V and 4 bases at J; junction bases unmatched: 6. The CDR3 has 13 amino acids. Germline V gene data show CDR1 as SQVTM and CDR2 as ANQGSEA. CDR3 amino acids: CSVGKGARETQYF. CDR3 coding DNA: TGCAGCGTTGGTAAGGGGGCGCGAGAGACCCAGTACTTC.

The chain links TRBV4-2 to TRBJ2-2; TRBD2 aligns across 12 bases. CDR1 is LGHNA, CDR2 YNFKEQ, per germline. V shed 5 bases and J 7 bases; nucleotides not matched to a gene: 8. This CDR3 is built from 16 residues. The CDR3 DNA sequence: TGTGCCAGCAGCACTCTAGCGGGGGGGCAGGGCGGGGAGCTGTTTTTT. Translated: CASSTLAGGQGGELFF.

This chain joins TRBV27 and TRBJ2-1; possibly TRBD2 for D (5 bases). The CDR3 runs to 15 residues. The V gene's germline CDR1 is MNHEY and CDR2 SMNVEV (reference sequence). V was trimmed by 3 bases and J by 5 bases, leaving 14 bases between them. The CDR3 region has the DNA TGTGCCAGCAGTTTCTCCCCGGACGGGGACAATGAGCAGTTCTTC. Protein: CASSFSPDGDNEQFF.

The chain joins TRBV5-1 to TRBJ2-5; 8 nucleotides agree with TRBD2. The V gene end was trimmed by 5 bases and the J gene end by 0 bases; junction bases not matched to a gene: 9. The germline gives CDR1 SGHRS, CDR2 YFSETQ. The CDR3 runs 16 residues. For the CDR3, the DNA is TGCGCCAGCAGTCCCTCGGTGCGGGGGGACCAAGAGACCCAGTACTTC. Protein: CASSPSVRGDQETQYF.

This sequence joins TRBV5-5 and TRBJ2-6; D is possibly TRBD1 (6 bases). The germline V and J ends were trimmed by 0 bases and 0 bases, with 13 bases remaining between them. The CDR3 has 18 amino acids. Germline CDR1 SGHKS, CDR2 YYEKEE (reference sequence). CDR3 protein: CASSLVGGGNSGANVLTF. CDR3 sequence (DNA): TGTGCCAGCAGCTTGGTTGGTGGGGGCAACTCTGGGGCCAACGTCCTGACTTTC.

This clone was counted only a few times. This chain joins TRBV6-1 and TRBJ1-5; unclear D gene. The CDR3 runs 15 residues. Germline V gives CDR1 MNHNS, CDR2 SASEGT. Trimming pared 4 bases from V and 4 bases from J, leaving 14 bases between. In nucleotides, the CDR3 is TGTGCCAGCAGTGCGGCCGGGTCCCGAAATCAGCCCCAGCATTTT. Translated, it gives CASSAAGSRNQPQHF.

The rearrangement joins TRBV5-8 to TRBJ1-6, with D perhaps matching TRBD1 (6 bases). The ends were cut back, 4 bases at V and 13 bases at J, with 18 bases in the middle. The CDR3 consists of 14 residues. Germline V lookup: CDR1 SGHTS, CDR2 YDEGEE. CDR3 region: CASSPYGVDRPLHF. The CDR3 DNA reads TGTGCCAGCAGCCCCTACGGGGTAGACAGGCCCCTCCACTTT.

The DNA of the CDR3 is TGTGCCTGGAGTGTCGGGGGGGGGAAAGCAGATACGCAGTATTTT. Its protein product is CAWSVGGGKADTQYF. The gene calls are TRBV30 and TRBJ2-3; 8 bases line up with TRBD2. Germline assignment: CDR1 GTSNPN and CDR2 SVGIG (reference sequence). The CDR3 is made up of 15 amino acids. J was trimmed by 4 bases and V by 0 bases; bases with no gene match: 6.

This sequence joins TRBV5-1 and TRBJ2-5; TRBD2 matches 11 bases. This CDR3 contains 18 residues. V shed 4 bases and J 5 bases; nucleotides not matched to a gene: 16. CDR1 is SGHRS, CDR2 YFSETQ, per germline. CDR3 amino acids: CASSLRGSGGAVMETQYF. The DNA for the CDR3 is TGCGCCAGCAGCCTGCGGGGTAGCGGGGGGGCGGTTATGGAGACCCAGTACTTC. Filled out from reference TRBV5-1 and TRBJ2-5, the complete variable domain reads KAGVTQTPRYLIKTRGQQVTLSCSPISGHRSVSWYQQTPGQGLQFLFEYFSETQRNKGNFPGRFSGRQFSNSRSEMNVSTLELGDSALYLCASSLRGSGGAVMETQYFGPGTRLLVL.

The chain links TRBV7-2 to TRBJ2-2, with D possibly matching TRBD1 (7 bases). The CDR3 loop spans 16 amino acids. V was trimmed by 0 bases and J by 4 bases, leaving 12 bases between them. Germline lookup yields CDR1 SGHTA and CDR2 FQGNSA. The CDR3 here is CASSLAWQGGTGELFF. Here the CDR3 DNA reads TGTGCCAGCAGCTTAGCTTGGCAGGGGGGCACCGGGGAGCTGTTTTTT.

This clone was picked up a small number of times. The chain links TRBV14 to TRBJ2-5; tentatively, D is TRBD1 (6 bases). The V gene lost 0 bases and the J gene lost 2 bases, with 10 bases spanning the gap. The length of the CDR3 is 15 residues. From germline, CDR1 is SGHDN and CDR2 FVKESK. The CDR3 region has the DNA TGTGCCAGCAGCCAAGACGGACAGAAACAAGAGACCCAGTACTTC. Its translation: CASSQDGQKQETQYF.

This clone has a handful of counts. The chain uses TRBV7-2 and TRBJ1-1; the match to TRBD1 covers 7 bases. Germline CDR1 and CDR2: SGHTA and FQGNSA. This CDR3 is 16 amino acids long. J was trimmed by 0 bases and V by 4 bases; bases with no gene match: 8. The CDR3 loop reads CASSWMTGPLNTEAFF. CDR3 nucleotides: TGTGCCAGCAGCTGGATGACAGGGCCTCTGAACACTGAAGCTTTCTTT. The whole variable domain, filled in from reference TRBV7-2 and TRBJ1-1, reads GAGVSQSPSNKVTEKGKDVELRCDPISGHTALYWYRQSLGQGLEFLIYFQGNSAPDKSGLPSDRFSAERTGGSVSTLTIQRTQQEDSAVYLCASSWMTGPLNTEAFFGQGTRLTVV.

This clone has at least ten counts. J is TRBJ1-5 and V is TRBV9; D possibly corresponds to TRBD1 (5 bases). The germline V gene has CDR1 SGDLS and CDR2 YYNGEE. CDR3 length equals 15 residues. Deletions cut 3 bases from V and 3 bases from J, with 13 bases between. Here the CDR3 DNA reads TGTGCCAGCAGCGCTGTCGACAGCTTCAATCAGCCCCAGCATTTT. Protein product: CASSAVDSFNQPQHF.

The J gene is TRBJ2-5, the V gene TRBV7-2, with 7 bases lining up with TRBD2. The ends lost 2 bases at V and 7 bases at J; junction bases unmatched: 13. The CDR3 is made up of 16 amino acids. From germline, CDR1 is SGHTA and CDR2 FQGNSA. The CDR3 loop reads CASSLSAGTTIGTQYF. Written as DNA, the CDR3 is TGTGCCAGCAGCTTATCGGCGGGGACTACCATTGGGACCCAGTACTTC. Together with reference TRBV7-2 and TRBJ2-5, the CDR3 gives the full variable domain: GAGVSQSPSNKVTEKGKDVELRCDPISGHTALYWYRQSLGQGLEFLIYFQGNSAPDKSGLPSDRFSAERTGGSVSTLTIQRTQQEDSAVYLCASSLSAGTTIGTQYFGPGTRLLVL.